These 14 T cell receptor beta chains were sequenced from one sample in a study of beta chain features in type 1 diabetes. Every isolated RNA sample was fully reverse transcribed, so sequencing captured expressed TCRB transcripts. Assay: immunoSEQ multiplex PCR; the TCRdb copy retains only in-frame clones and omits some. The sample carries 300,000 to 400,000 clones, around 13% recorded once. Sequenced: naive CD4+ T cells from blood. All receptors come from a man younger than 35 in good health.

This clone was detected a few times. This chain's CDR3 is CASSQYDRVSHEQYF. The CDR3 nucleotides are TGCGCCAGCAGCCAATATGACAGGGTATCCCACGAGCAGTACTTC. J is TRBJ2-7 and V is TRBV4-3; 7 bases align to TRBD1. With V trimmed by 2 bases and J by 5 bases, 9 bases remained unmatched. CDR1 is LGHNA, CDR2 YSLEER, per germline. CDR3 length: 15 amino acids.

This clone was detected only a few times. The chain carries TRBV9 and TRBJ1-5; no clear D gene. The CDR3 is 14 amino acids. V lost 3 bases to trimming and J lost 2 bases, with 9 bases between them. Germline assignment: CDR1 SGDLS and CDR2 YYNGEE. CDR3 sequence reads: CASSGDLGNQPQHF. CDR3 in DNA: TGTGCCAGCAGCGGCGACTTGGGCAATCAGCCCCAGCATTTT. The full variable domain, completed using reference TRBV9 and TRBJ1-5, is DSGVTQTPKHLITATGQRVTLRCSPRSGDLSVYWYQQSLDQGLQFLIQYYNGEERAKGNILERFSAQQFPDLHSELNLSSLELGDSALYFCASSGDLGNQPQHFGDGTRLSIL.

The genes are TRBV7-2 and TRBJ2-1; D ambiguous. Germline V lookup: CDR1 SGHTA, CDR2 FQGNSA. V was shortened by 7 bases and J by 9 bases, with 16 bases between the two germline ends. The CDR3 has 13 amino acids. CDR3 in DNA: TGTGCCAGCAAATATACCCCCGGTGTTGAGCAGTTCTTC. It specifies CASKYTPGVEQFF.

This clone has only a few counts. The chain couples TRBV7-2 to TRBJ2-1, with TRBD1 identical over 7 bases. The germline CDR1 and CDR2 sequences are SGHTA and FQGNSA. V shed 3 bases, J shed 4 bases, and the junction held 3 bases outside the gene matches. This CDR3 region has 14 residues. CDR3 region: CASSFDRAYNEQFF. The CDR3 region has the DNA TGTGCCAGCAGCTTTGACAGGGCGTACAATGAGCAGTTCTTC.

The chain combines TRBV19 with TRBJ1-5, with D possibly TRBD1 on 5 matching bases. The V gene's germline CDR1 is LNHDA and CDR2 SQIVND (reference sequence). Trimming took 3 bases from V and 0 from J, leaving 6 bases between them. This CDR3 region has 14 residues. The chain's CDR3 is CASSIDSSNQPQHF. CDR3 coding DNA: TGTGCCAGTAGTATTGACAGTAGCAATCAGCCCCAGCATTTT.

This chain connects TRBV30 to TRBJ2-3, with TRBD2 identical over 14 bases. V was pared by 2 bases and J by 8 bases, with 3 bases of the junction left unmatched. The CDR3 loop spans 14 amino acids. The V gene's germline CDR1 is GTSNPN and CDR2 SVGIG (reference sequence). The CDR3 protein is CAWSKGLAGATQYF. CDR3 bases: TGTGCCTGGAGTAAGGGACTAGCGGGGGCTACGCAGTATTTT. The full variable domain, in which reference TRBV30 and TRBJ2-3 provide the parts outside the CDR3, is SQTIHQWPATLVQPVGSPLSLECTVEGTSNPNLYWYRQAAGRGLQLLFYSVGIGQISSEVPQNLSASRPQDRQFILSSKKLLLSDSGFYLCAWSKGLAGATQYFGPGTRLTVL.

In DNA form, the CDR3 reads TGTGCCAGCAGTTACGGCCCCCAAGAGACCCAGTACTTC. This sequence encodes CASSYGPQETQYF. The chain couples TRBV6-6 to TRBJ2-5; D is unclear. With 2 bases removed from V and 1 base from J, the gap between germline ends came to 5 bases. The CDR3 loop spans 13 amino acids. CDR1 and CDR2 from the germline V gene are MNHNY and SVGAGI (reference sequence).

This chain joins TRBV2 and TRBJ2-1; 7 positions agree with TRBD2. This CDR3 spans 13 amino acids. V was clipped by 6 bases and J by 5 bases; unmatched bases: 4. Germline V gene data show CDR1 as SNHLY and CDR2 as FYNNEI. The CDR3 bases are TGTGCCAGCAGGGAGCTAGCGGACAATGAGCAGTTCTTC. This codes for CASRELADNEQFF.

This clone turned up a few times. The V and J genes are TRBV7-2 and TRBJ2-7; D may be TRBD2 (6 bases). This CDR3 has 14 amino acids. The ends were cut back, 5 bases at V and 0 bases at J, with 11 bases in the middle. CDR1 and CDR2 from the germline V gene are SGHTA and FQGNSA. Here the CDR3 DNA reads TGTGCCAGCAGCCCTAGCGCACCCTCCTACGAGCAGTACTTC. It translates to CASSPSAPSYEQYF. Filled out from reference TRBV7-2 and TRBJ2-7, the complete variable domain reads GAGVSQSPSNKVTEKGKDVELRCDPISGHTALYWYRQSLGQGLEFLIYFQGNSAPDKSGLPSDRFSAERTGGSVSTLTIQRTQQEDSAVYLCASSPSAPSYEQYFGPGTRLTVT.

The chain combines TRBV5-4 with TRBJ1-2; unclear D gene. The CDR3 spans 13 residues. V lost 2 bases and J lost 8, with 13 bases in between. Germline CDR1 SGHNT, CDR2 YYREEE (reference sequence). This chain's CDR3 is CASSLGGQRGYTF. Written as DNA, the CDR3 is TGTGCCAGCAGCTTAGGAGGGCAACGGGGCTACACCTTC.

The genes are TRBV25-1 and TRBJ1-4, with D hard to call. The CDR3 has 15 amino acids. V was trimmed by 1 base and J by 5 bases, leaving 11 bases between them. Germline-derived CDR1 and CDR2 are MGHDK and SYGVNS. CDR3 residues: CASSESSRHNEKLFF. The CDR3 DNA reads TGTGCCAGCAGTGAATCGAGCAGGCACAATGAAAAACTGTTTTTT.

This clone has only a few counts. A read error may account for a junction end that differs from germline. The chain is built from TRBV7-7 and TRBJ2-3, with D perhaps matching TRBD1 (6 bases). This CDR3 contains 13 residues. CDR1 and CDR2 from the germline V gene are SSHAT and FNYEAQ (reference sequence). CDR3: CASSPDRTDTQYF. The CDR3 DNA reads as TGTGCTAGCAGCCCCGACAGGACAGATACGCAGTATTTT. The full variable domain, in which reference TRBV7-7 and TRBJ2-3 provide the parts outside the CDR3, is GAGVSQSPRYKVTKRGQDVTLRCDPISSHATLYWYQQALGQGPEFLTYFNYEAQPDKSGLPSDRFSAERPEGSISTLTIQRTEQRDSAMYRCASSPDRTDTQYFGPGTRLTVL.

The chain combines TRBV19 with TRBJ1-2; 8 bases are a match to TRBD1. Germline V gives CDR1 LNHDA, CDR2 SQIVND (reference sequence). The ends lost 9 bases at V and 6 bases at J; junction bases unmatched: 6. The length of the CDR3 is 12 residues. The CDR3 DNA sequence: TGTGCCAGCCTACAGGACAGGGATGGCTACACCTTC. Protein product: CASLQDRDGYTF.

The chain couples TRBV4-2 to TRBJ2-5; 8 bases agree with TRBD2. Germline CDR1 reads LGHNA; CDR2 reads YNFKEQ. The V segment lost 1 base and the J segment 5 bases; nucleotides outside the gene matches: 9. The CDR3 has 16 amino acids. The CDR3 region has the DNA TGTGCCAGCAGCCAAGTCTTCGGACTAGCCGCGGAGACCCAGTACTTC. Translation: CASSQVFGLAAETQYF.